This is a list of T cell receptor beta chains from one sample in a study of molecular identifiers for immune sequencing clone quantification. TCRdb analysed the PCR reads with MiXCR anew, one entry per CDR3 protein. This table holds over 100,000 distinct CDR3 sequences, 30% to 35% found once. Sequences were obtained from naive CD8+ T cells from blood, with Jurkat cell RNA spiked in. These receptors came from a human donor in good health. Some libraries in this study had Jurkat cell RNA spiked in. CDR3s include the opening cysteine and the closing phenylalanine or tryptophan. The D gene is left open where the match is weak. For some rows the clone size is stated as once, few or many, or as a class when expanded; others skip it.

J gene	V gene	clone size	D gene	CDR3 DNA	CDR3 protein
TRBJ2-5	TRBV11-2	few	.	TGTGCCAGCAGCTTAGGCATGTTCGGGGCGATGGAGACCCAGTACTTC	CASSLGMFGAMETQYF
TRBJ2-3	TRBV6-4	few	.	TGTGCCAGCAGTGAAAACGGGCTCGGCACAGATACGCAGTATTTT	CASSENGLGTDTQYF
TRBJ2-3	TRBV13	many	.	TGTGCCAGCAGCTTTATAGGGGGTGATCGAAGCGATACGCAGTATTTT	CASSFIGGDRSDTQYF
TRBJ1-5	TRBV28	few	.	TGTGCCAGCAGTCCCGACAGTCTTGGCAATCAGCCCCAGCATTTT	CASSPDSLGNQPQHF
TRBJ2-1	TRBV7-8	.	TRBD2	TGTGCCAGCAGCTGGGGGACTAGTGACTACAATGAGCAGATCTTC	CASSWGTSDYNEQIF
TRBJ2-5	TRBV20-1	few	.	TGCAGTGCCGCCGCCAGGAGTTGGGAGACCCAGTACTTC	CSAAARSWETQYF
TRBJ1-2	TRBV12-3/TRBV12-4	.	TRBD1	TGTGCCAGCAGTGGGGCCCGGGACAGGGTCCTTTATGGCTACGCCTTC	CASSGARDRVLYGYAF
TRBJ2-7	TRBV7-7	many	.	TGTGCCAGCAGCCCGGGACCCACGGCCTACGAGCAGTACTTC	CASSPGPTAYEQYF
TRBJ2-7	TRBV27	.	TRBD2	TGTGCCAGCCGCCCGGGACTAGCGGCATACGAGCAGTCCTTC	CASRPGLAAYEQSF
TRBJ1-2	TRBV6-2/TRBV6-3	few	TRBD1	TGTGCCAGCCACAGGGGGCTGGACTATGGCTACACCTTC	CASHRGLDYGYTF
TRBJ2-1	TRBV28	.	.	TGTGCCAGCAGTTTCCTAGGAAATGAGCAGTTCTTC	CASSFLGNEQFF
TRBJ2-5	TRBV28	.	.	TGTGCCAGCAGAAGAGAGACCCAGTACTTC	CASRRETQYF
TRBJ2-7	TRBV4-1	.	.	TGCGCCAGCAGCCAGGGAGGACCGTCCTACGAGCAGTACTTC	CASSQGGPSYEQYF
TRBJ2-1	TRBV27	.	TRBD2	TGTGCCAGCAGTATAACTAGCGGCTCCACCTACAATGAGCAGTTCTTC	CASSITSGSTYNEQFF